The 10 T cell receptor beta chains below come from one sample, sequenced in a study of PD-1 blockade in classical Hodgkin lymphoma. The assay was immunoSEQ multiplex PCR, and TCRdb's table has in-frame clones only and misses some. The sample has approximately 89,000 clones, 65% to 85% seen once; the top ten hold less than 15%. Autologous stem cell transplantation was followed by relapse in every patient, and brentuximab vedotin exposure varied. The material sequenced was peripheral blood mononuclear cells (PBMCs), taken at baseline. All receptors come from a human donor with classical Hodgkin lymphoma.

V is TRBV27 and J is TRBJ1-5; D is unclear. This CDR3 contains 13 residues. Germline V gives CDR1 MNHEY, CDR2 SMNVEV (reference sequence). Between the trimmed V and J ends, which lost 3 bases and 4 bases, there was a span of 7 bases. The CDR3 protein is CASSLGRNQPQHF. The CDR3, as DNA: TGTGCCAGCAGTTTGGGGAGAAATCAGCCCCAGCATTTT.

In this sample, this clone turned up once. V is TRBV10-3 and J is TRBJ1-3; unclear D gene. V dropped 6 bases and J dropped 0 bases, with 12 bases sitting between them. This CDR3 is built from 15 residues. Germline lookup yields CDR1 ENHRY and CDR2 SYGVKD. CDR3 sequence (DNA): TGTGCCATCAGGGTATCAGGAGTCTCTGGAAACACCATATATTTT. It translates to CAIRVSGVSGNTIYF.

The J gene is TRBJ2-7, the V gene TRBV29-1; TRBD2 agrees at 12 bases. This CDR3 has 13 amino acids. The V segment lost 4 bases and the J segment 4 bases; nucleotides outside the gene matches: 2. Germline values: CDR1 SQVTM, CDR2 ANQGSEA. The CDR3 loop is CSVAGLAGYEQYF. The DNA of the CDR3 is TGCAGCGTTGCCGGACTAGCGGGGTACGAGCAGTACTTC.

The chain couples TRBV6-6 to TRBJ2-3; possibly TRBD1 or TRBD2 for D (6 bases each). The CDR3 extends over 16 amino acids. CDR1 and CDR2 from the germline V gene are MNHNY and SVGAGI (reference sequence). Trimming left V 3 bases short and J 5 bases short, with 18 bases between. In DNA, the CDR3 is TGTGCCAGCAGTTATGGGTTGGGGGGCCTGGGAGATACGCAGTATTTT. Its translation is CASSYGLGGLGDTQYF.

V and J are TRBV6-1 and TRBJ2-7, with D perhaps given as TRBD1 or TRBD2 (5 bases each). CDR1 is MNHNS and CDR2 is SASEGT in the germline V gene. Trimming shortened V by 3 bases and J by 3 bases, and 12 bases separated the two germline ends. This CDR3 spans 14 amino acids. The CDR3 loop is CASSDPGRLYEQYF. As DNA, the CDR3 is TGTGCCAGCAGTGACCCGGGACGACTCTACGAGCAGTACTTC.

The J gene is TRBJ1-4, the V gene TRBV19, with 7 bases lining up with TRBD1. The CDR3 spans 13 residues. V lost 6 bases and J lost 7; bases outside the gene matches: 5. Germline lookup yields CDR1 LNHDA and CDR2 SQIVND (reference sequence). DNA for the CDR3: TGTGCCAGTAGCGGGGACAGAGGTGAAAAACTGTTTTTT. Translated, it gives CASSGDRGEKLFF.

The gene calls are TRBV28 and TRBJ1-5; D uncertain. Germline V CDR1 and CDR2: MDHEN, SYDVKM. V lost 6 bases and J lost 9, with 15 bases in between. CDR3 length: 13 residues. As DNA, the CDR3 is TGTGCCAGCAGCTCCCCTGGAGGCATGCCCCAGCATTTT. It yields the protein CASSSPGGMPQHF.

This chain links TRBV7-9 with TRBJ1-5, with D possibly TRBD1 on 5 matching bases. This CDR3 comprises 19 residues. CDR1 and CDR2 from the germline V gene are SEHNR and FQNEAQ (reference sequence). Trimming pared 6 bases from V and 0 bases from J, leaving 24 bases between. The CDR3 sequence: CASSVGRDGGDYSNQPQHF. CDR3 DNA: TGTGCCAGCAGTGTGGGGCGCGACGGCGGGGATTATAGCAATCAGCCCCAGCATTTT.

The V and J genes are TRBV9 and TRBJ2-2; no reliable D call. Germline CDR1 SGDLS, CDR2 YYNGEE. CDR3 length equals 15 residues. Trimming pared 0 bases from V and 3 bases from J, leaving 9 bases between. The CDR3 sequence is CASSVGALDTGELFF. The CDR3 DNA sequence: TGTGCCAGCAGCGTAGGTGCCCTAGACACCGGGGAGCTGTTTTTT.

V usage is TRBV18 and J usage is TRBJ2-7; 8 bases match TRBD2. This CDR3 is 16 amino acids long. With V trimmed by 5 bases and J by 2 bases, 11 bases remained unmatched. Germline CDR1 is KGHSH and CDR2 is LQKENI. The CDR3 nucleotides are TGTGCCAGCTCAACCCCCGGGGGACTAGTCCCCTACGAGCAGTACTTC. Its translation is CASSTPGGLVPYEQYF.